The following is a T cell receptor (beta chain) sequence with its context. Its target is not known. The data were taken from a study of T cell responses to AZD1222 COVID-19 vaccine. Findings of the study overall: White British donors predominated, females outnumbered males, and clonal diversity was possibly underestimated.

The germline V gene encodes CDR1 GTSNPN and CDR2 SVGIG (reference sequence). The length of the CDR3 is 14 residues. Trimming cost V 4 bases and J 3 bases; bases outside gene matches: 9. Assay: immunoSEQ multiplex PCR; the TCRdb copy retains only in-frame clones and omits some. The data contain under 200,000 clones, about 90% of them singletons. This sequence joins TRBV30 and TRBJ2-7; TRBD1 agrees at 7 bases. The origin of this receptor is an adult in good health. This material consisted of peripheral blood, taken on day 0 of AZD1222 vaccination. DNA for the CDR3: TGTGCCTGGAAGGGGGCCCAGGGGAACTACGAGCAGTACTTC. Its protein product is CAWKGAQGNYEQYF.